The 16 T cell receptor beta chains in this list originate from one sample, sequenced in a study of cytomegalovirus exposure and HLA in healthy donors. Researchers ran the PCR with 60 Vbeta and 13 Jbeta primers. TCRdb's table, derived via immunoSEQ multiplex PCR, lists solely in-frame clones and lacks some. The sample has about 190,000 clones, about 80% seen once. The sequenced sample was PBMCs. These receptors were obtained from a woman in her late teens or twenties in good health and CMV-seropositive.

The rearrangement joins TRBV11-3 to TRBJ2-7; tentatively, D is TRBD1 (7 bases). V shed 4 bases and J shed 4 bases, with 17 bases lying between them. This CDR3 comprises 15 residues. The V gene's germline CDR1 is SGHNT and CDR2 YENEEA. CDR3 loop: CASSYGGDRDYEQYV. The CDR3 DNA reads TGTGCCAGCAGCTACGGGGGCGACAGGGATTACGAGCAGTACGTC.

Of note for this clone: At the DNA level, this CDR3 is encoded by other sequences in the same sample as well. The V gene is TRBV5-4, the J gene TRBJ1-1; no clear D. V was trimmed by 0 bases and J by 1 base, leaving 4 bases between them. The CDR3 runs 13 residues. Germline loops: CDR1 SGHNT, CDR2 YYREEE (reference sequence). The CDR3 loop reads CASSLGRNTEAFF. Here the CDR3 DNA reads TGTGCCAGCAGCTTGGGGAGGAACACTGAAGCTTTCTTT. The full variable domain, with the rest looked up from reference TRBV5-4 and TRBJ1-1, is ETGVTQSPTHLIKTRGQQVTLRCSSQSGHNTVSWYQQALGQGPQFIFQYYREEENGRGNFPPRFSGLQFPNYSSELNVNALELDDSALYLCASSLGRNTEAFFGQGTRLTVV.

The chain has TRBV19 and TRBJ1-2, with no clear D. Germline CDR1 LNHDA, CDR2 SQIVND (reference sequence). This CDR3 comprises 12 residues. Trimming shortened V by 5 bases and J by 7 bases, and 11 bases separated the two germline ends. Here the CDR3 reads CASSSGLVGYTF. The CDR3 coding sequence is TGTGCCAGTAGTTCCGGGTTAGTTGGCTACACCTTC. Variable domain in full (rest from reference TRBV19 and TRBJ1-2): DGGITQSPKYLFRKEGQNVTLSCEQNLNHDAMYWYRQDPGQGLRLIYYSQIVNDFQKGDIAEGYSVSREKKESFPLTVTSAQKNPTAFYLCASSSGLVGYTFGSGTRLTVV.

This rearrangement joins TRBV27 to TRBJ1-1; D may be TRBD1 (6 bases). The CDR3 spans 13 residues. V dropped 3 bases and J dropped 7 bases, with 12 bases sitting between them. Germline CDR1 and CDR2: MNHEY and SMNVEV (reference sequence). CDR3 in DNA: TGTGCCAGCAGTTTGGGGGGGCAGAATGAAGCTTTCTTT. It yields the protein CASSLGGQNEAFF.

This chain links TRBV7-2 with TRBJ2-1; the D gene is possibly TRBD1 (5 bases). V lost 1 base and J lost 4, with 8 bases in between. Germline V gene data show CDR1 as SGHTA and CDR2 as FQGNSA. This CDR3 is 14 amino acids long. The CDR3 sequence: CASSLVRDYNEQFF. The CDR3 bases are TGTGCCAGCAGCTTAGTCAGGGATTACAATGAGCAGTTCTTC.

This clone was picked up a small number of times. The V call is TRBV2, the J call TRBJ2-3; no firm D call. V lost 6 bases and J 4 bases, leaving 17 bases between the germline ends. The CDR3 length is 15 residues. Germline CDR1 SNHLY, CDR2 FYNNEI. The CDR3 spells CASRPLAGRSDTQYF. DNA of the CDR3: TGTGCCAGCAGGCCACTGGCAGGAAGGTCAGATACGCAGTATTTT.

The chain uses TRBV7-9 and TRBJ1-2; the D is unclear. The ends were cut back, 5 bases at V and 4 bases at J, with 17 bases in the middle. Germline assignment: CDR1 SEHNR and CDR2 FQNEAQ (reference sequence). The CDR3 covers 15 residues. The CDR3 here is CASSRRSHTPYGYTF. The DNA for the CDR3 is TGTGCCAGCAGCCGCAGGTCCCACACCCCCTATGGCTACACCTTC.

CDR3 nucleotide sequence: TGTGCCAGCAGTGACGGGACTTCCAAATACGAGCAGTACTTC. The encoded protein is CASSDGTSKYEQYF. The rearrangement joins TRBV27 to TRBJ2-7; tentative D call: TRBD2 (6 bases). Trimming cost V 5 bases and J 4 bases, with 15 bases left between them. Germline V gene sequence: CDR1 MNHEY, CDR2 SMNVEV (reference sequence). The CDR3 length is 14 residues.

This clone appeared a few times. This chain uses TRBV6-5 with TRBJ2-3; 7 nucleotides align to TRBD2. CDR1 is MNHEY, CDR2 SVGAGI, per germline. V lost 8 bases to trimming and J lost 5 bases; unmatched junction nucleotides: 4. The CDR3 has 12 residues. The chain's CDR3 is CASQRGEDTQYF. CDR3 DNA sequence: TGTGCCAGCCAGCGGGGAGAAGATACGCAGTATTTT.

V is TRBV7-9 and J is TRBJ1-5, with 9 bases matching TRBD1. CDR3 size: 16 residues. The V gene's germline CDR1 is SEHNR and CDR2 FQNEAQ (reference sequence). V was clipped by 5 bases and J by 6 bases; unmatched bases: 11. The CDR3 sequence is CASSLYRTGGGQPQHF. The CDR3, as DNA: TGTGCCAGCAGCCTCTATAGAACAGGGGGCGGTCAGCCCCAGCATTTT.

The rearrangement joins TRBV27 to TRBJ1-2, with D unclear. The CDR3 has 12 amino acids. The V end lost 3 bases, the J end lost 8 bases, and 10 bases lay between the germline ends. Germline assignment: CDR1 MNHEY and CDR2 SMNVEV (reference sequence). CDR3 in amino acids: CASSLLGVGYTF. For the CDR3, the DNA is TGTGCCAGCAGTTTGCTCGGGGTCGGCTACACCTTC.

The chain employs TRBV2 and TRBJ1-3; weak D call: TRBD1 (6 bases). Trimming stripped 5 bases from V and 0 bases from J, with 11 bases between. This CDR3 has 15 residues. Germline V lookup: CDR1 SNHLY, CDR2 FYNNEI. CDR3 residues: CASSTTGLSGNTIYF. CDR3 in DNA: TGTGCCAGCAGTACCACAGGGCTCTCTGGAAACACCATATATTTT.

Worth noting for this clone: The same CDR3 arises from other DNA sequences in this sample as well. The gene calls are TRBV7-9 and TRBJ2-7, with TRBD1 matching 8 bases. Trimming at V came to 6 bases and at J to 6 bases, leaving 4 bases not matched to a gene. CDR1 SEHNR and CDR2 FQNEAQ come from the germline V gene (reference sequence). The CDR3 totals 12 residues. In DNA, the CDR3 is TGTGCCAGCAGTGTACAGGGGGGCGAGCAGTACTTC. Amino acid sequence: CASSVQGGEQYF.

This chain connects TRBV15 to TRBJ2-5; unclear D gene. V was shortened by 1 base and J by 4 bases, with 10 bases between the two germline ends. Per germline, CDR1 LNHNV and CDR2 YYDKDF (reference sequence). The CDR3 has 14 residues. CDR3 DNA: TGTGCCACCAGCAGAGTTCCGGGTCCAGAGACCCAGTACTTC. Its protein is CATSRVPGPETQYF.

The chain recombines TRBV7-9 with TRBJ1-2, with TRBD1 matching over 7 bases. The J segment lost 3 bases and the V segment lost 3 bases, leaving 10 bases of the junction unmatched. Germline V CDR1 and CDR2: SEHNR, FQNEAQ (reference sequence). The length of the CDR3 is 16 residues. The CDR3 sequence: CASSLGTSDRDYGYTF. The CDR3 DNA sequence: TGTGCCAGCAGCTTGGGTACCTCTGACAGGGACTATGGCTACACCTTC.

The rearrangement uses TRBV27 and TRBJ1-1; 9 bases fit TRBD1. V was clipped by 3 bases and J by 7 bases; unmatched bases: 6. CDR3 length: 14 amino acids. Looked up from germline, CDR1 is MNHEY and CDR2 is SMNVEV (reference sequence). The CDR3 spells CASSFRTGDGEAFF. The CDR3 DNA reads as TGTGCCAGCAGTTTCAGGACAGGGGACGGTGAAGCTTTCTTT.